The sequence of this TCR beta chain was determined in a study of blood T cells in healthy people across ages. The authors isolated at least 6.5 million PBMCs per sample. Primers used in a second PCR of about 6 to 11 cycles were a sample-barcoded 5' primer and a J-beta primer mix. Via MiXCR, TCRdb re-called the 5' RACE reads, giving one row per CDR3 protein. The data show hundreds of thousands of distinct CDR3 sequences, less than 45% seen once. The length of the CDR3 is 17 residues. The germline gives CDR1 LGHNA, CDR2 YNFKEQ. V was trimmed by 0 bases and J by 5 bases, leaving 16 bases between them. The receptor comes from a man older than 75 in good health. The sequencing input was blood. This chain connects TRBV4-2 to TRBJ2-2; the D is unclear. The CDR3: CASSQDLVAAATGELFF. The CDR3 nucleotides are TGTGCCAGCAGCCAAGATTTAGTAGCAGCCGCTACCGGGGAGCTGTTTTTT.